A single sample gave rise to the 22 T cell receptor beta chains below, sequenced in a study of read filtering for tumor transcriptome and immune sequencing. Molecular barcoded adaptors covering alpha/delta and beta/gamma chains were used on 400 ng RNA. A single record per CDR3 protein comes from TCRdb applying MiXCR to the reads. This repertoire shows about 39,000 distinct CDR3 sequences, around an eighth found once; its top ten account for approximately 6.5%. The sequenced material came from a population of CD138-negative cells sorted from bone marrow. The receptors originated from a donor aged 40 or over with multiple myeloma.

The table lists this clonotype with a few counts. It differs at one base from a far larger clone, so likely a read error. The chain joins TRBV11-3 to TRBJ1-1; D is possibly TRBD1 (5 bases). The CDR3 has 16 amino acids. Germline V gives CDR1 SGHNT, CDR2 YENEEA. The CDR3 DNA follows: TGTGCCGGCAGCTTATATTCCGGGACCTACGGGACTGAAGCTTTCTTT. Amino acid sequence: CAGSLYSGTYGTEAFF.

With regard to this clonotype: A much larger clonotype is one base distant, so this may be a read error. The chain recombines TRBV7-2 with TRBJ2-5; D call uncertain. The germline gives CDR1 SGHTA, CDR2 FQGNSA. The CDR3 loop spans 13 amino acids. CDR3 in amino acids: CASSLGTQETQCF. Here the CDR3 DNA reads TGTGCCAGCAGCTTAGGTACCCAAGAGACCCAGTGCTTC.

Of note for this clonotype: A far larger clone is just one base off, so this is likely a read error. CDR3 loop: CASSLLGDEQYF. DNA for the CDR3: TGTGCCAGCAGCCTTCTGGGCGACGAGCAGTACTTC. The genes are TRBV5-1 and TRBJ2-7; D is ambiguous. Germline V CDR1 and CDR2: SGHRS, YFSETQ. The CDR3 is 12 amino acids.

This clonotype was counted a few times. Given the absence of the conserved phenylalanine or tryptophan at the CDR3 end, a read error is likely. The chain combines TRBV6-5 with TRBJ2-1; TRBD2 aligns across 10 bases. The germline CDR1 and CDR2 sequences are MNHEY and SVGAGI. The CDR3 contains 16 residues. This chain's CDR3 is CASSYSLAGDDNGQFS. CDR3 bases: TGTGCCAGCAGTTACTCGCTAGCGGGGGACGACAATGGGCAGTTCTCC.

The table lists this clonotype with many counts. The chain combines TRBV2 with TRBJ1-1, with no clear D. The germline V gene encodes CDR1 SNHLY and CDR2 FYNNEI. V was cut by 4 bases and J by 4 bases, with 4 bases left in between. The CDR3 runs 11 residues. The CDR3 DNA reads TGTGCCAGCAGTGGGAGCACTGAAGCTTTCTTT. Translation: CASSGSTEAFF.

At least ten counts were recorded for this clonotype. V is TRBV11-2 and J is TRBJ2-3, with TRBD2 matching over 8 bases. The CDR3 consists of 16 residues. With 1 base clipped from V and 7 bases from J, the junction kept 10 bases outside the gene matches. Germline CDR1 SGHAT, CDR2 FQNNGV. For the CDR3, the DNA is TGTGCCAGCAGCTTAGTGGGTCGGGGGGGGCCGAATACGCAGTATTTT. The encoded protein is CASSLVGRGGPNTQYF.

This clonotype was observed many times. This sequence joins TRBV5-1 and TRBJ1-2; 7 bases are shared with TRBD1. CDR1 and CDR2 from the germline V gene are SGHRS and YFSETQ. The CDR3 contains 12 residues. V shed 8 bases and J 4 bases; nucleotides not matched to a gene: 5. The CDR3 DNA reads TGCGCCAGTGGACAGGAATCCTATGGCTACACCTTC. Encoded protein: CASGQESYGYTF.

This clonotype was observed at least ten times. The V call is TRBV20-1, the J call TRBJ1-5; tentative D call: TRBD1 (6 bases). This CDR3 has 14 residues. V shed 6 bases and J shed 4 bases, with 16 bases lying between them. CDR1 is DFQATT, CDR2 SNEGSKA, per germline (reference sequence). The CDR3 coding sequence is TGCAGTGCCAGTCATGGAACAGGGAATCAGCCCCAGCATTTT. Translating it yields CSASHGTGNQPQHF.

This chain joins TRBV20-1 and TRBJ2-3, with 10 nucleotides matching TRBD2. V lost 7 bases, J lost 2 bases, and 12 bases stayed unmatched. In germline, CDR1 is DFQATT, CDR2 SNEGSKA (reference sequence). This CDR3 is built from 16 residues. The CDR3 is CSVELAGWPTTDTQYF. The CDR3 coding sequence is TGCAGTGTGGAACTAGCGGGGTGGCCTACCACAGATACGCAGTATTTT.

Of note for this clonotype: Germline is not matched at one junction end, which may reflect a read error. V usage is TRBV7-9 and J usage is TRBJ1-1; weak D call: TRBD1 (6 bases). This CDR3 has 14 residues. The V gene's germline CDR1 is SEHNR and CDR2 FQNEAQ (reference sequence). The CDR3 is CASSVSGGGTETVF. The CDR3 DNA is TGTGCCAGCAGCGTCAGCGGGGGCGGAACTGAAACTGTCTTT.

This clonotype was found many times. V gene TRBV6-5 combines with J gene TRBJ1-1, with a weak D call TRBD1 (6 bases). V shed 7 bases and J shed 4 bases, with 16 bases lying between them. The germline V gene has CDR1 MNHEY and CDR2 SVGAGI. CDR3 length equals 14 residues. The CDR3 is CASTRGGRSTEAFF. The CDR3 nucleotides read TGTGCCAGCACGAGAGGGGGTAGGAGCACTGAAGCTTTCTTT.

Notes on this clonotype: One end of the junction varies from germline; a read error may be responsible. This chain joins TRBV11-2 and TRBJ1-6; D perhaps matches TRBD1 (5 bases). The CDR3 has 16 residues. CDR1 is SGHAT and CDR2 is FQNNGV in the germline V gene. The CDR3 sequence is CASSLYSGTYVTEALF. CDR3 DNA sequence: TGTGCCAGCAGCTTATATTCCGGGACCTACGTGACTGAAGCTCTCTTT.

At least ten counts were recorded for this clonotype. This rearrangement joins TRBV5-1 to TRBJ2-3, with D hard to call. CDR3 length: 15 residues. CDR1 is SGHRS and CDR2 is YFSETQ in the germline V gene. Trimming removed 2 bases from V and 0 bases from J, with 10 bases in between. CDR3 amino acids: CASSFSRSSTDTQYF. CDR3 DNA sequence: TGCGCCAGCAGCTTCTCTAGATCTAGCACAGATACGCAGTATTTT.

To note about this clonotype: This likely stems from a read error, as it lies one base from a far larger clone. The chain joins TRBV6-5 to TRBJ1-5; the D gene is possibly TRBD1 (6 bases). Between the trimmed V and J ends, which lost 6 bases and 3 bases, there was a span of 12 bases. CDR3 length equals 14 residues. Germline CDR1 and CDR2: MNHEY and SVGAGI. This CDR3 reads CASSRGAANQPQHF. CDR3 in DNA: TGTGCCAGCAGCAGGGGCGCGGCCAATCAGCCCCAGCATTTT.

This clonotype was counted many times. The chain links TRBV20-1 to TRBJ1-1, with 11 bases that match TRBD1. Germline values: CDR1 DFQATT, CDR2 SNEGSKA (reference sequence). The CDR3 sequence is 15 residues long. V lost 0 bases and J lost 5; bases outside the gene matches: 5. In DNA form, the CDR3 reads TGCAGTGCTAGAGACCTGGACAGGGGGCGAACTGAAGCTTTCTTT. This codes for CSARDLDRGRTEAFF.

This clonotype was observed at least ten times. The V call is TRBV11-2, the J call TRBJ2-5; TRBD2 might be the D (5 bases). Germline assignment: CDR1 SGHAT and CDR2 FQNNGV. The CDR3 loop spans 18 amino acids. The V end lost 0 bases, the J end lost 5 bases, and 22 bases lay between the germline ends. The CDR3 protein is CASSLDLATRKPRETQYF. The CDR3 DNA is TGTGCCAGCAGCTTAGATTTGGCTACTAGAAAACCGAGGGAGACCCAGTACTTC.

This chain links TRBV5-1 with TRBJ1-1, with a weak D call TRBD1 (5 bases). The CDR3 is made up of 16 amino acids. Per germline, CDR1 SGHRS and CDR2 YFSETQ. V gave up 3 bases and J gave up 1 base, with 16 bases separating them. CDR3 sequence (DNA): TGCGCCAGCAGCTCGCGTCGGACCGGGGGGAACACTGAAGCTTTCTTT. Its protein is CASSSRRTGGNTEAFF.

This clonotype was observed a few times. CDR3 bases: TGTGCCAGCAGCTATAATGGACTAGCAGTGTATGAGCAGTTCTTC. Translating gives CASSYNGLAVYEQFF. The chain has TRBV5-5 and TRBJ2-1; 8 nucleotides match TRBD2. This CDR3 is built from 15 residues. V lost 3 bases, J lost 8 bases, and 10 bases stayed unmatched. Germline V CDR1 and CDR2: SGHKS, YYEKEE (reference sequence).

This clonotype occurred many times. This chain links TRBV12-3 or TRBV12-4 with TRBJ1-1, with a weak D call TRBD1 (5 bases). There are 14 residues in the CDR3. The ends were cut back, 1 base at V and 3 bases at J, with 9 bases in the middle. The CDR3 protein is CASSLEGLYTEAFF. For the CDR3, the DNA is TGTGCCAGCAGTTTAGAGGGACTCTACACTGAAGCTTTCTTT.

This clonotype has ten or more counts. The CDR3 region has the DNA TGCAGCGAGGAAGGGACAGGGAATCGTCAGCCCCAGCATTTT. Its protein product is CSEEGTGNRQPQHF. This sequence joins TRBV29-1 and TRBJ1-5; 9 nucleotides line up with TRBD1. CDR1 and CDR2 (germline): SQVTM, ANQGSEA. The CDR3 runs 14 residues. Losses at the gene ends were 7 bases for V and 6 bases for J; bases not matched to a gene: 10.

This clonotype has at least ten counts. The genes are TRBV7-2 and TRBJ1-1; D is unclear. Germline-derived CDR1 and CDR2 are SGHTA and FQGNSA. This CDR3 is 14 amino acids long. V was trimmed by 1 base and J by 0 bases, leaving 6 bases between them. Here the CDR3 reads CASSLEPVNTEAFF. The CDR3, as DNA: TGTGCCAGCAGCTTAGAACCGGTGAACACTGAAGCTTTCTTT.

V and J are TRBV20-1 and TRBJ2-1, with 8 positions matching TRBD2. This CDR3 has 16 amino acids. The J segment lost 2 bases and the V segment lost 6 bases, leaving 12 bases of the junction unmatched. Germline CDR1 is DFQATT and CDR2 is SNEGSKA (reference sequence). In DNA form, the CDR3 reads TGCAGTGCAGCGCGGGGGGCCCCGAGGGCCTACAATGAGCAGTTCTTC. It codes for CSAARGAPRAYNEQFF.